The following is a T cell receptor (beta chain) sequence with its context. This clone has only a few counts. It lacks a known antigen. No quality values exist for individual bases; no much larger clone is one base distant. The time point label corresponds to: baseline before oral tofacitinib. From alopecia areata patients, peripheral blood was collected along with lesional scalp punch biopsies. PBMCs were isolated by density centrifugation and stained for CD3, CD4 and CD8, after which CD4+ and CD8+ T cells were sorted on a FACSAria. Libraries came from the immunoSEQ multiplex PCR assay. For TCR sequencing, RNA was extracted from every sample and reverse transcribed into cDNA to serve as template. First-strand cDNA was synthesized using SuperScript III with a 2:1 mix of oligo-dT and random hexamers. A synthetic immune receptor repertoire was used to assess amplification bias, and residual bias was removed computationally. As for how the authors treated the data: Raw reads were preprocessed to remove errors, and CDR3 was defined by IMGT conventions from the conserved cysteine to phenylalanine. To get clonality, Shannon entropy was normalized by log2 of the number of productive unique TCRs and the result was subtracted from 1. CD4 or CD8 identity of scalp clones was inferred by cross-referencing scalp TCRbeta sequences with sorted blood CD4 and CD8 repertoires. TCRdb obtained this table from immuneACCESS and retained in-frame rearrangements with V and J assigned. These tables miss some clones; where compared with another copy, unresolved V genes account for less than half of the shortfall, and the remainder is unexplained. For V, J and clone size, that table is used; D and trimming come from the DNA. The table for this sample lists over 110,000 clones; about 47% of them were counted only once. 0.8% to 1% of the sample is in the top ten clones.

The CDR3 contains 16 residues, cysteine and phenylalanine counted. Solely the CDR3 DNA is kept, with 48 bases framed from the first base. CDR1 and CDR2 were assigned from the germline V gene as ENHRY and SYGVKD. V ends up 6 bases short and J 3 bases short, with an unmatched junction base count of 11. The data originate from a study of CD8+ T cells in alopecia areata (dated by TCRdb to 2017 to 2018). As for the study more broadly: Treated patients were enrolled in an open-label pilot trial of oral tofacitinib, 5 to 10 mg twice daily, for moderate-to-severe alopecia areata. RNA was obtained with the PAXgene miRNA kit for fixed scalp, the miRNeasy kit for PBMCs, and the RNeasy kit for mouse skin. immunoSEQ multiplex PCR using 35 Vbeta forward primers and 13 Jbeta reverse primers was used to amplify TCRbeta CDR3 regions. Biopsies were taken from tofacitinib-treated patients at baseline and at 4 and 24 weeks of treatment, and a later scalp biopsy was taken in several of the tofacitinib-treated patients. Patients stayed on tofacitinib for 6 to 18 months and then had 6 months of follow-up off drug so that delayed response and recurrence could be assessed. Human TCRbeta sequencing covered scalp tissue and sorted CD4+ and CD8+ peripheral blood T cells from patchy and totalis/universalis alopecia areata patients and healthy controls. High-throughput TCRbeta sequencing was used to examine T cell clonal expansion in alopecia areata in both the C3H/HeJ mouse model and human patients. Scalp clonality was compared among normal scalp (n=4), patchy alopecia areata scalp (n=8), and alopecia totalis/universalis scalp (n=8). Findings and caveats that apply to the study as a whole: Unlike mouse skin, which is dominated by gammadelta T cells, normal human skin has resident alphabeta T cells that are also sequenced, and this complicates analysis of the scalp TCR repertoire. Compared with mice, TCR sequences shared between patients were less clear, possibly partly because of HLA diversity across the patient population. Lesional scalp, especially in alopecia totalis/universalis, showed higher clonality and more expanded CD8+ clones than normal scalp, suggesting antigenic drive.

This chain joins TRBV10-3 to TRBJ2-5, with 9 junctional bases fitting TRBD1. This receptor was identified in a human donor with alopecia areata. Specimen: CD4+ T cells sorted from blood, collected at week 0. This receptor has the CDR3 CAISGNRGRTEETQYF. The DNA sequence is as follows: TGTGCCATCAGCGGGAACAGGGGGCGAACAGAAGAGACCCAGTACTTC.